This TCR beta chain was retrieved from a study of cytomegalovirus exposure and HLA in healthy donors. Study conclusions and caveats: Across donors, presence/absence analyses took sequencing depth to be roughly uniform. According to an earlier analysis, most TCR beta V segments yielded productive rearrangements about 87% or about 30% of the time.

A multiplex PCR was run with 60 Vbeta primers and 13 Jbeta primers. Clones were read by immunoSEQ multiplex PCR, and TCRdb kept only the in-frame ones, dropping some. Among roughly 150,000 clones listed, 82% were seen once. The CDR3 covers 16 residues. V was pared by 5 bases and J by 1 base, with 10 bases of the junction left unmatched. Per germline, CDR1 SGHAT and CDR2 FQNNGV. This clone has a handful of counts. Its matching antigen is unknown. The sequence came from a male donor in good health and CMV-seropositive. The chain employs TRBV11-2 and TRBJ2-5; 7 positions match TRBD2. Sample: PBMCs. CDR3: CASSLAGGSIQETQYF. In nucleotides, the CDR3 is TGTGCCAGCAGCCTAGCAGGCGGGAGTATCCAAGAGACCCAGTACTTC.